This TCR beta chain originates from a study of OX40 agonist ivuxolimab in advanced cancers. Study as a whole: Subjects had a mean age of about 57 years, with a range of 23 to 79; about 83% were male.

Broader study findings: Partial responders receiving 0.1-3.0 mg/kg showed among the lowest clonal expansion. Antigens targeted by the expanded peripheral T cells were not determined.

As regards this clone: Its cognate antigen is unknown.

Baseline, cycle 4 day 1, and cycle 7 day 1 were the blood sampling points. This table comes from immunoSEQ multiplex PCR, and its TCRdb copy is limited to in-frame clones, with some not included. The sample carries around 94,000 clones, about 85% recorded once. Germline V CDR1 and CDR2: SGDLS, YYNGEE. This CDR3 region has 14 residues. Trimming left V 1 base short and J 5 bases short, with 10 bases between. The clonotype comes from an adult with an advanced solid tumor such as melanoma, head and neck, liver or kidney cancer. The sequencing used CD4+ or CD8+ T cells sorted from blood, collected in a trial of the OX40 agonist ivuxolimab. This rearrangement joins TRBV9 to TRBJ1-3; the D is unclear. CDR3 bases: TGTGCCAGCAGCGTAAGCCTTGAGCGAAACACCATATATTTT. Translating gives CASSVSLERNTIYF.